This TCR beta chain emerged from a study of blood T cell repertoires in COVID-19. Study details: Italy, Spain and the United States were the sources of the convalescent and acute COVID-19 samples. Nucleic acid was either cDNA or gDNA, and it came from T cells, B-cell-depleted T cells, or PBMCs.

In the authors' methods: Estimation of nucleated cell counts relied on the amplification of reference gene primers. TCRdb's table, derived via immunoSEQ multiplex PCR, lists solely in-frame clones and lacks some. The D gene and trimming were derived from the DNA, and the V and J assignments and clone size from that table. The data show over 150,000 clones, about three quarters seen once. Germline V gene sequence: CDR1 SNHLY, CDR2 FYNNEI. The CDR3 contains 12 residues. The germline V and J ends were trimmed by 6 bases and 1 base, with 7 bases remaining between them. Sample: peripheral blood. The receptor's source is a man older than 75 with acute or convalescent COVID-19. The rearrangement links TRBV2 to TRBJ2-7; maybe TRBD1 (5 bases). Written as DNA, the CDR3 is TGTGCCAGCAGCCGACAGTCCTACGAGCAGTACGTC. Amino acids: CASSRQSYEQYV.